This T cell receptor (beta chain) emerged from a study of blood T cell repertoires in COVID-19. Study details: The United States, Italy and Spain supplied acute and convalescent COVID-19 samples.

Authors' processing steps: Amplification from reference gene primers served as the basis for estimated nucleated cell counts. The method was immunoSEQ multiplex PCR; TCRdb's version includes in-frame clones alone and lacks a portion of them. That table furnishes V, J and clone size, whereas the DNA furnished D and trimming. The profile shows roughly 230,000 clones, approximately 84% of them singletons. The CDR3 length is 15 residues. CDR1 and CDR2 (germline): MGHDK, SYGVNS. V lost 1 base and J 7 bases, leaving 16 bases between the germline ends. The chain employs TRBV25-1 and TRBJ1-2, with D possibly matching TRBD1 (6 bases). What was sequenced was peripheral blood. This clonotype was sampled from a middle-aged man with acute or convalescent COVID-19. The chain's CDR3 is CASSESGGNVGGYTF. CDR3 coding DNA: TGTGCCAGCAGTGAATCGGGGGGCAACGTTGGTGGCTACACCTTC.